This T cell receptor beta chain was observed in a study of blood T cell repertoires in COVID-19. Study context: Sites across the United States, Italy and Spain contributed samples from acute and convalescent COVID-19. PBMCs, B-cell-depleted T cells, or T cells were the source of the cDNA or gDNA that made up the material.

This CDR3 region has 11 residues. Trimming removed 2 bases from V and 10 bases from J, with 7 bases in between. Germline V gene data show CDR1 as SGHNT and CDR2 as YYREEE (reference sequence). Original processing methods: Using reference gene primer amplification, nucleated cell counts were estimated. The repertoire was sequenced with immunoSEQ multiplex PCR; TCRdb's copy has only in-frame clones and lacks some. Clone size and V and J calls were adopted from that table, with D and trimming inferred from the DNA. The sample consists of about 380,000 clones, more than 70% of them appearing once. V is TRBV5-4 and J is TRBJ2-1, with a tentative D call TRBD1 (5 bases). The sequenced sample consisted of peripheral blood. The receptor was derived from a middle-aged man with acute or convalescent COVID-19. The CDR3 coding sequence is TGTGCCAGCAGCTTCTGGGGCGAGCAGTTCTTC. It encodes CASSFWGEQFF.